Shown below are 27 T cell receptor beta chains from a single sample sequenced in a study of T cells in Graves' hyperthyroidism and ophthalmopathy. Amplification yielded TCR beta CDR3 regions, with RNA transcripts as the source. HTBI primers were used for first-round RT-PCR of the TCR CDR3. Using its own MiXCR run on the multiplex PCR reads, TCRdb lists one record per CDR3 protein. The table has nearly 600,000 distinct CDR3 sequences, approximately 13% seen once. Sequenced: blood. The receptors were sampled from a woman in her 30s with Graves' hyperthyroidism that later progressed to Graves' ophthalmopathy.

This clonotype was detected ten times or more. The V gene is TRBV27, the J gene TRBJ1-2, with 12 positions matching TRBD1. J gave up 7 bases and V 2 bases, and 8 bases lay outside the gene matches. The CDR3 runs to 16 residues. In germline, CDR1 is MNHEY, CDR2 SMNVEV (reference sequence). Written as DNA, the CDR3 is TGTGCCAGCAGTTTACTGGGACAGGGGGCGCAAATTGGCTACACCTTC. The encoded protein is CASSLLGQGAQIGYTF.

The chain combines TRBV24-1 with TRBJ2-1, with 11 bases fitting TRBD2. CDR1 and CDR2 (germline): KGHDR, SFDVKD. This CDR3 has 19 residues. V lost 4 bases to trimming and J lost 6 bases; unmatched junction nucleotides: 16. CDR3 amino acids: CATSENGGTSGSISNEQFF. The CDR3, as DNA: TGTGCCACCAGTGAAAACGGGGGGACTAGCGGTTCCATAAGCAATGAGCAGTTCTTC.

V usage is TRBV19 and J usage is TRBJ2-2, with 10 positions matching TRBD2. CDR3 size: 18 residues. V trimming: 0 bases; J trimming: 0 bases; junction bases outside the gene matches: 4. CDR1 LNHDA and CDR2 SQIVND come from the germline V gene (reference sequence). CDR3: CASSIEGLARTNTGELFF. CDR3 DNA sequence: TGTGCCAGTAGTATAGAGGGACTAGCGAGGACGAACACCGGGGAGCTGTTTTTT.

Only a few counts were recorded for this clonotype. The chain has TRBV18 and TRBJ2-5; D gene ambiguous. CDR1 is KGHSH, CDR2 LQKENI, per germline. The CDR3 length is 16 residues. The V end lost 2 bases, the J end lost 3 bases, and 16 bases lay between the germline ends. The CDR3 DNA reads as TGTGCCAGCTCACCAAGGGTGTTGCGTGCGGAAGAGACCCAGTACTTC. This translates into CASSPRVLRAEETQYF.

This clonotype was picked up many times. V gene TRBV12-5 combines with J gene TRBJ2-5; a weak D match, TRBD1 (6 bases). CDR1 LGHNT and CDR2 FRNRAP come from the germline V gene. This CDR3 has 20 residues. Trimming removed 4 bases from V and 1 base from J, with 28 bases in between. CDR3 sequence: CASGSIQGYTRLGAQETQYF. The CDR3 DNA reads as TGTGCTAGTGGTTCAATCCAGGGGTATACTCGGTTGGGGGCCCAAGAGACCCAGTACTTC.

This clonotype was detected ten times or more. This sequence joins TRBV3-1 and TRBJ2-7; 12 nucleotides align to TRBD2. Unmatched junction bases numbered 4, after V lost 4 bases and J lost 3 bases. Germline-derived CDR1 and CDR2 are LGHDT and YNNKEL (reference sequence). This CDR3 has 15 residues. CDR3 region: CASSPELAGGYEQYF. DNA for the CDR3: TGTGCCAGCAGCCCAGAACTAGCGGGAGGCTACGAGCAGTACTTC.

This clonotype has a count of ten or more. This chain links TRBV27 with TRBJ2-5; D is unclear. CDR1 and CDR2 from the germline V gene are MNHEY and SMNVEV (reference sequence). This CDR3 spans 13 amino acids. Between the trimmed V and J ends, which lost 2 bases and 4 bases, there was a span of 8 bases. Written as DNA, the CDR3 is TGTGCCAGCAGTTTAAAAGACGGAGAGACCCAGTACTTC. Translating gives CASSLKDGETQYF.

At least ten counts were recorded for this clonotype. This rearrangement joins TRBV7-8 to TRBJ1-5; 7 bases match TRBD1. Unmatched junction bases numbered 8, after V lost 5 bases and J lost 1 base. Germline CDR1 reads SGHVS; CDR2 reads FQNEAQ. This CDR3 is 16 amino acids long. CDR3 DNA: TGTGCCAGCAGCAGACACCGGGACAGAAGCAATCAGCCCCAGCATTTT. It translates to CASSRHRDRSNQPQHF.

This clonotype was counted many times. The CDR3 nucleotides read TGTGCCAGCAGCTTATGGGGGGCCCCTGCGGGAGGGCCGGGGAATGAGCAGTTCTTC. Its translation: CASSLWGAPAGGPGNEQFF. The chain recombines TRBV7-3 with TRBJ2-1, with 9 nucleotides matching TRBD2. The V and J ends lost 2 bases and 7 bases, in that order; junction bases with no gene match: 18. The CDR3 totals 19 residues. The V gene's germline CDR1 is SGHTA and CDR2 FQGTGA.

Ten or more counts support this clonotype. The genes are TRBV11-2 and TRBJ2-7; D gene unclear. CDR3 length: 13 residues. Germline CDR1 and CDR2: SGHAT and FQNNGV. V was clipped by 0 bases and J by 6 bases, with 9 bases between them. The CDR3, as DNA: TGTGCCAGCAGCTTAGATACCCGAGGCGAGCAGTACTTC. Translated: CASSLDTRGEQYF.

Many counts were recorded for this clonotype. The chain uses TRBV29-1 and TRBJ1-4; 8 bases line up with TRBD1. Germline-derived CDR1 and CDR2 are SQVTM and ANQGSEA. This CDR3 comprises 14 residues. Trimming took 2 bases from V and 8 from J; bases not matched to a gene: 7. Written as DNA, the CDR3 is TGCAGCGTTGAAACCCCAGGGACAGGAGAAAAACTGTTTTTT. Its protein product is CSVETPGTGEKLFF.

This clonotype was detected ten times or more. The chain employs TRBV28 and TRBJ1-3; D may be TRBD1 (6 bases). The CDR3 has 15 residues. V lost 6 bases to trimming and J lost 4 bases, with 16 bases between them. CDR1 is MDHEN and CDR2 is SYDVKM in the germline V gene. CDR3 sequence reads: CASSPPDRSGNTIYF. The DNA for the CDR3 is TGTGCCAGCAGCCCCCCGGACAGATCAGGAAACACCATATATTTT. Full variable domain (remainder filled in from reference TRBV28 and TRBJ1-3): DVKVTQSSRYLVKRTGEKVFLECVQDMDHENMFWYRQDPGLGLRLIYFSYDVKMKEKGDIPEGYSVSREKKERFSLILESASTNQTSMYLCASSPPDRSGNTIYFGEGSWLTVV.

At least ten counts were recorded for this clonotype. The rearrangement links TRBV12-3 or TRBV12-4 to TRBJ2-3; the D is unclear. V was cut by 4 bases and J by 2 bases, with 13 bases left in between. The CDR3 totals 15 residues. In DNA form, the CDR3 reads TGTGCCAGCAGTTCCTCCACTGGGTTCACAGATACGCAGTATTTT. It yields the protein CASSSSTGFTDTQYF.

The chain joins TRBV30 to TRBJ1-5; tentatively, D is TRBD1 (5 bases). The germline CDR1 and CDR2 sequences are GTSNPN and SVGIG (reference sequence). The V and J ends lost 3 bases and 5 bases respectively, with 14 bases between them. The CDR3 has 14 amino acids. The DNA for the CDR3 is TGTGCCTGGAGCTCGGGGGTCAGGGATCAGCCCCAGCATTTT. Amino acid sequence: CAWSSGVRDQPQHF.

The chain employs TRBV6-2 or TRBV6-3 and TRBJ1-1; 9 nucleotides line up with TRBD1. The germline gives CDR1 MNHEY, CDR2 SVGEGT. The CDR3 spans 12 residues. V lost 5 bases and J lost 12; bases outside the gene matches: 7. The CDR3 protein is CASSLQGARSFF. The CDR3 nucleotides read TGTGCCAGCAGTCTACAGGGGGCTCGATCTTTCTTT.

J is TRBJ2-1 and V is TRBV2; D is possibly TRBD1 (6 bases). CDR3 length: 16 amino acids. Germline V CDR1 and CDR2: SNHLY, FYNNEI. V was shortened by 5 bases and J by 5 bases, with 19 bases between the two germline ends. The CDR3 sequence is CASSSPRDNDNNEQFF. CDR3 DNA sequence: TGTGCCAGCAGTTCCCCCCGGGACAACGATAACAATGAGCAGTTCTTC.

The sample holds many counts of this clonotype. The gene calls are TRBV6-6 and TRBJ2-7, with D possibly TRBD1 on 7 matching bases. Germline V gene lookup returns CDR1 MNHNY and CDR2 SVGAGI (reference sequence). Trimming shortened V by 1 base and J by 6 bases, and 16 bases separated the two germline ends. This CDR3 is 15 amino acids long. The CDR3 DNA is TGTGCCAGCAGTTACTGGAGGGGGCAAGGAAGCGAGCAGTACTTC. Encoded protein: CASSYWRGQGSEQYF.

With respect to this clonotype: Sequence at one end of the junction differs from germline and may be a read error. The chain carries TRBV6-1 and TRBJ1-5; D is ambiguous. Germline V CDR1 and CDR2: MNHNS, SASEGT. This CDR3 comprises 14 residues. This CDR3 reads CVSRREEGSQPQHF. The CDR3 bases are TGTGTCAGCAGAAGGGAGGAGGGCTCTCAGCCCCAGCATTTT.

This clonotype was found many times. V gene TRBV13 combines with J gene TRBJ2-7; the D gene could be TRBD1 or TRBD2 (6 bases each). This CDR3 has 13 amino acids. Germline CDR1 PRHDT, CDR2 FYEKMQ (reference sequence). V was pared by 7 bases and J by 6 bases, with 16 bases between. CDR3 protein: CASTLEGGTEQYF. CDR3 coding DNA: TGTGCCAGCACCCTTGAGGGGGGAACCGAGCAGTACTTC.

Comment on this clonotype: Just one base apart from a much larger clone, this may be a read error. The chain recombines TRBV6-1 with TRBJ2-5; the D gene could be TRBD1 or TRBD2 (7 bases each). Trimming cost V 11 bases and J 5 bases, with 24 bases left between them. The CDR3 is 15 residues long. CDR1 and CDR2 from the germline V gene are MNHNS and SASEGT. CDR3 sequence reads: CAGTRGGRSTETQYF. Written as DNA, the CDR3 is TGTGCCGGCACCAGGGGGGGGAGGAGTACGGAGACCCAGTACTTC.

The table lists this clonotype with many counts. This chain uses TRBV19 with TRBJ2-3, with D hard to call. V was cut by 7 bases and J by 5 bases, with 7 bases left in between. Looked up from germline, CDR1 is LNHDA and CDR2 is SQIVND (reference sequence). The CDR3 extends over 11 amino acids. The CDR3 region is CASMGRDTQYF. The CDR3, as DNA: TGTGCCAGTATGGGAAGAGATACGCAGTATTTT.

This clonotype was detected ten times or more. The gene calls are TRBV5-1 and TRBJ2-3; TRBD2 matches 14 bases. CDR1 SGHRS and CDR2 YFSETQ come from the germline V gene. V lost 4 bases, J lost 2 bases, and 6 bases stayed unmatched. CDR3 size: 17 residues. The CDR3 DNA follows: TGCGCCAGCAGCCAAGGACTAGCGGGAGGCCCCACAGATACGCAGTATTTT. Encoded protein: CASSQGLAGGPTDTQYF.

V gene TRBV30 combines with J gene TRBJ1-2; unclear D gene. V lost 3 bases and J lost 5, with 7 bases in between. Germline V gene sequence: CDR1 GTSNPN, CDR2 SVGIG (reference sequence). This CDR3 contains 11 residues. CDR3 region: CAWRGVYGYTF. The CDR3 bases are TGTGCCTGGAGAGGAGTATATGGCTACACCTTC.

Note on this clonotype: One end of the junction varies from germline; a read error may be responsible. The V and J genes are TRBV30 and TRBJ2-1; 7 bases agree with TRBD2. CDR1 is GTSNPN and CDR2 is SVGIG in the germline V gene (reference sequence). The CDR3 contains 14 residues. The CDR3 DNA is TGTGCCCGGAGCGAGCTACGGGGGGATAATGAGCAGTTCTTC. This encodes CARSELRGDNEQFF.

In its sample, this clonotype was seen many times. The CDR3 loop reads CASLHLIYNEQFF. CDR3 bases: TGTGCCAGCCTACACCTCATATACAATGAGCAGTTCTTC. This chain links TRBV6-1 with TRBJ2-1; no reliable D call. The ends were cut back, 8 bases at V and 4 bases at J, with 12 bases in the middle. Germline CDR1 and CDR2: MNHNS and SASEGT. The CDR3 runs 13 residues.

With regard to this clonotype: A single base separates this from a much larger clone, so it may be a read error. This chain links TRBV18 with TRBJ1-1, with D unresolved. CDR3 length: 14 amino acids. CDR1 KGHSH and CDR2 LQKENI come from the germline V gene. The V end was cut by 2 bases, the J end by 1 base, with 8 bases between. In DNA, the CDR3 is TGTGCCAGCTCACCAATGAGGGAGAACACTGAAGCTTTCTTT. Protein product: CASSPMRENTEAFF.

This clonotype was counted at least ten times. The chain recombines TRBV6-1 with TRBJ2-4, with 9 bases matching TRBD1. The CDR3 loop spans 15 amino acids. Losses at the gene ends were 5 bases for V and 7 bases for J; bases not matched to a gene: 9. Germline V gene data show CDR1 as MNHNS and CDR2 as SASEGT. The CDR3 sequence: CASSKFTGTGNIQYF. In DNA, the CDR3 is TGTGCCAGCAGTAAATTCACCGGGACAGGGAACATTCAGTACTTC.